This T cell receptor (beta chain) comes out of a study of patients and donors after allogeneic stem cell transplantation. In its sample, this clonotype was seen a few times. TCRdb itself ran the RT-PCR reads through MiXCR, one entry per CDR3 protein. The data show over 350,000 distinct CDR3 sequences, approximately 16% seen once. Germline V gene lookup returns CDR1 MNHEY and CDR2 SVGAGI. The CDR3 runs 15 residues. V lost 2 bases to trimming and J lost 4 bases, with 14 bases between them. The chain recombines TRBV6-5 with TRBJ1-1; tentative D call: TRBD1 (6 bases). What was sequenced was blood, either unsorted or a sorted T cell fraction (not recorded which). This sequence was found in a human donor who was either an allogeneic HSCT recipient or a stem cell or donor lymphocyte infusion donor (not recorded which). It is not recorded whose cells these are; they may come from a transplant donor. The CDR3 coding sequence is TGTGCCAGCAGTTACAGTCGGACAGAGGGCACTGAAGCTTTCTTT. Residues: CASSYSRTEGTEAFF.